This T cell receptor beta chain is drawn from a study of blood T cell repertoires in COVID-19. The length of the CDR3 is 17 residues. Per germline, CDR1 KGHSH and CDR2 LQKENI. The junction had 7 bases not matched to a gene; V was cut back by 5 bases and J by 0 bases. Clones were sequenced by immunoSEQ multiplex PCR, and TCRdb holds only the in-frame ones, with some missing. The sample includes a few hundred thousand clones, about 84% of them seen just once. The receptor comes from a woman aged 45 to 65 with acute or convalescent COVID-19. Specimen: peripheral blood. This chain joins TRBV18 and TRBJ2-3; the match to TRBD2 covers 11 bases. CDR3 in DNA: TGTGCCAGCTCAGAACGACTAGCGGGGCCCAGCACAGATACGCAGTATTTT. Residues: CASSERLAGPSTDTQYF.